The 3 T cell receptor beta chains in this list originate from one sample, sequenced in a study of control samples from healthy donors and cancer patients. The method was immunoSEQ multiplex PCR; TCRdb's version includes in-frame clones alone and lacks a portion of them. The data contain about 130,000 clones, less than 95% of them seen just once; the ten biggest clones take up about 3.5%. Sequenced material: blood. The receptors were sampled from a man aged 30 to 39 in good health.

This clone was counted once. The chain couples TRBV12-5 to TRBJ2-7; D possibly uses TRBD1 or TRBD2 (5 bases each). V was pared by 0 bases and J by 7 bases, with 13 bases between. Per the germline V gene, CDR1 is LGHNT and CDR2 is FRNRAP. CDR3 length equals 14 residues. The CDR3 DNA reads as TGTGCTAGTGGTTTGGTGGGGGAGAGGGAAGAGCAGTACTTC. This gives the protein CASGLVGEREEQYF.

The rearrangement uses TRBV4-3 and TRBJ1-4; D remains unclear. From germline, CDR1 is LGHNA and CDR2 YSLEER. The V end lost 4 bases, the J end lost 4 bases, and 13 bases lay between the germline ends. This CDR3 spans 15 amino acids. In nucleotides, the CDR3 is TGCGCCAGCAGCCCCCGACGGAATGTTAATGAAAAACTGTTTTTT. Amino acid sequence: CASSPRRNVNEKLFF.

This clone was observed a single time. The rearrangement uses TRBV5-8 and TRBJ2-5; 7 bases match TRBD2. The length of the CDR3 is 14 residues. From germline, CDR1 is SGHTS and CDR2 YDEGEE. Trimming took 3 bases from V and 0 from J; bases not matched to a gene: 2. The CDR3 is CASSWGGNQETQYF. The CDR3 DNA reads TGTGCCAGCAGCTGGGGGGGGAACCAAGAGACCCAGTACTTC. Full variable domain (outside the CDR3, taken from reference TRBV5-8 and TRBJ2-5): EAGVTQSPTHLIKTRGQQATLRCSPISGHTSVYWYQQALGLGLQFLLWYDEGEERNRGNFPPRFSGRQFPNYSSELNVNALELEDSALYLCASSWGGNQETQYFGPGTRLLVL.